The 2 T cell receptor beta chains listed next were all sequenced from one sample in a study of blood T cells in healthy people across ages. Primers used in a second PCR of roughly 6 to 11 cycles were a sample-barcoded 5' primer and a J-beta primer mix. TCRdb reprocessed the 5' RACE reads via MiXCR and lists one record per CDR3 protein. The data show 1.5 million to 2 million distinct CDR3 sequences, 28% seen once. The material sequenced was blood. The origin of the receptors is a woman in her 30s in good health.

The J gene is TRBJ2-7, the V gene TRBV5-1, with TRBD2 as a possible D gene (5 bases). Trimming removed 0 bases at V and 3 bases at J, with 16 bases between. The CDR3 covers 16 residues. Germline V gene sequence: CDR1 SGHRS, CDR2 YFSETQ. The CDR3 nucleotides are TGCGCCAGCAGCTTGGGAGGGCTCCTGATGAGCTACGAGCAGTACTTC. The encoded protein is CASSLGGLLMSYEQYF.

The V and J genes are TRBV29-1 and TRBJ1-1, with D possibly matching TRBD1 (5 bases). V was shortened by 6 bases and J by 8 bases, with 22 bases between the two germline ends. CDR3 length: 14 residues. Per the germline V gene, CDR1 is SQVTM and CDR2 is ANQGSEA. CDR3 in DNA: TGCAGCGTCCTCCTCCTCCGGGACCCACCCGAAGCTTTCTTT. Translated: CSVLLLRDPPEAFF.